This T cell receptor beta chain was obtained from a study of cytomegalovirus exposure and HLA in healthy donors. The protocol was immunoSEQ multiplex PCR, while the TCRdb copy is restricted to in-frame clones and leaves out a portion. Among roughly 140,000 clones, roughly 88% were seen once, and the ten largest hold approximately 8.5%. Unmatched junction bases numbered 3, after V lost 5 bases and J lost 8 bases. This CDR3 region has 12 residues. Per germline, CDR1 SEHNR and CDR2 FQNEAQ (reference sequence). The sequence was obtained from a woman aged 18-30 years in good health and CMV-seropositive. The specimen was PBMCs. The chain combines TRBV7-9 with TRBJ1-2; 9 nucleotides agree with TRBD1. The CDR3 reads CASSRTGDGYTF. The CDR3 bases are TGTGCCAGCAGCCGGACAGGGGACGGCTACACCTTC.